This record looks at one T cell receptor (beta chain) sequence and its context. Its antigen is currently not known. Per-nucleotide qualities are absent, and no much larger clonotype sits a single base away. Relative to germline, V is missing 3 bases and J is missing 9 bases, with 14 bases of the junction outside any gene match. CDR1 LGHNA and CDR2 YSLEER were looked up in the germline V gene. Including cysteine and phenylalanine, the CDR3 has 16 amino acids. Only CDR3 DNA is held: 48 bases, read in frame from base 1. The sample originates from a study of OX40 agonist ivuxolimab in advanced cancers. For context, the study as a whole: Ivuxolimab was an agonistic, fully human IgG2 monoclonal antibody directed against OX40 (CD134), a costimulatory receptor. Patients were allowed to have had prior anti-PD-1, anti-PD-L1 or anti-CTLA-4 therapy, and 40% of the dose-escalation patients had been treated with checkpoint inhibitors. Of the approximately 54 patients in dose escalation, 19 had hepatocellular carcinoma, some 15 had melanoma, 9 had renal cell carcinoma and 9 had head and neck cancer. The point of sequencing TCRbeta in the periphery was to test whether ivuxolimab changed TCR sequence diversity and drove clonal T-cell expansion. A male proportion of roughly 80% and a mean age of about 60 years, ranging from roughly 23 to 80, were recorded for the dose-escalation cohort. Partial responses occurred in three dose-escalation patients: two with cutaneous melanoma and one with hepatocellular carcinoma. The monotherapy dose-escalation portion (N ≈ 55 patients) of the phase I ivuxolimab trial is reported in the paper. Intravenous ivuxolimab was administered to patients every 2 weeks at six dose levels: 0.01, 0.1, 0.3, 1.5, 3 and 10 mg/kg.

General conclusions and limits of the study: Partial responders in the 0.1-3.0 mg/kg groups had among the lowest normalized peripheral clonal expansion, especially among CD8+ T cells. Low levels of normalized T-cell clonal expansion were also seen in some nonresponding patients. Antigen specificity was not determined for the clonally expanded peripheral T cells. Clonal expansion of both CD4+ and CD8+ blood T cells was observed from baseline to week 6 at doses 0.1 to 3.0 mg/kg. On average, CD8+ T cells showed more expanded clones than CD4+ T cells after ivuxolimab.

Patients with autoimmune disease history or receiving systemic immunosuppression were excluded from the trial. Peripheral blood for TCR sequencing was collected from all dose cohorts at baseline, on cycle 4 day 1, and on cycle 7 day 1. Samples were obtained from an open-label, multicenter, first-in-human phase I dose-escalation trial of ivuxolimab. Adults with locally advanced or metastatic melanoma, renal cell, hepatocellular, or head and neck squamous cell carcinoma were enrolled in the trial. Before TCR sequencing, CD4+ and CD8+ T cells were separately sorted from peripheral blood. Genomic DNA was isolated from the sorted cells so that the TCRbeta CDR3 region could be sequenced. TCRbeta CDR3 regions were sequenced using the immunoSEQ Assay. TCRdb re-hosts the immuneACCESS table, in-frame sequences only. Its copies lack some clones; in the studies checked, an unresolved V gene accounts for under half of them, and the cause for the rest is not known. The sample table lists fewer than 35,000 clones, just over 90% of them with a count of one. The top ten constitute 4% to 5.5% of the sample.

The source was CD4+ or CD8+ T cells sorted from blood, collected in a trial of the OX40 agonist ivuxolimab. The sequence came from an adult with an advanced solid tumor such as melanoma, head and neck, liver or kidney cancer. The V and J segments used are TRBV4-3 and TRBJ1-3; TRBD1 matches 7 bases in the middle. The CDR3 corresponds to CASSHTGAYPESTIYF. The DNA sequence reads TGCGCCAGCAGCCACACAGGGGCCTACCCTGAATCCACCATATATTTT.